This TCR beta chain appears in the sequencing data of a study of metastatic and nonmetastatic thyroid tumors. At the level of the study: Samples came from malignant and benign thyroid patients, and repertoires were compared across blood and tumor or nodule tissue. General study findings and limits: According to reports, the diversity of TCR beta was significantly higher in malignant thyroid tumors than in benign nodules, and this held in both blood and tumor samples.

Germline CDR1 is SGHVS and CDR2 is FNYEAQ. This CDR3 is 18 amino acids long. V shed 4 bases, J shed 6 bases, and the junction held 17 bases outside the gene matches. Treatment of any kind had been given to no patient before thyroid surgery. This clone was detected only a few times. What it recognizes is unknown. Authors' methods: To classify distant metastasis in papillary thyroid cancer, a model was built from CDR3 differences across clinicopathological groups. With MiXCR, TCRdb reprocessed the PCR reads. The V and J calls, along with clone size, are taken from TCRdb and not from the paper's own processing. This sample carries about 39,000 clones, roughly 12% of them seen once, and the ten largest clones take approximately 8.8%.

The TCR originated in a male donor with papillary thyroid cancer or a benign thyroid nodule (not recorded which). Some clones in this sample may be carry-over from other donors' samples. Sequences were obtained from blood. This chain joins TRBV7-6 and TRBJ2-2; 7 nucleotides align to TRBD2. DNA of the CDR3: TGTGCCAGCAGCTACGGGGTGCTAGCGGCCCTTGGGGCCGGGGAGCTGTTTTTT. It translates to CASSYGVLAALGAGELFF.